Included here is one T cell receptor beta chain sequence, with context. This clonotype was detected only a few times. Its recognized antigen is unknown. Base qualities are not at hand, and no much larger clone is one base apart. The data were taken from a study of T cell repertoires in cytomegalovirus infection (dated by TCRdb to between 2017 and 2020). Some background on the complete study: Recently identified HLA-C-restricted CMV epitopes, whose presentation resists viral immunomodulation, were targeted by peptide stimulations together with well-studied HLA-B-restricted epitopes. Donor HLA type was relevant to the analysis, as public TCR beta signatures indicated carriage of CMV infection together with the matching HLA type. Findings and caveats that apply to the study as a whole: The ex vivo response was dominated by HLA-C-restricted CMV-specific TCR beta clonotypes, and the single most frequent clonotype in two of eight donors was supplied by these HLA-C-restricted clonotypes. Carriers of CMV infection plus the relevant HLA type were discriminated by the cumulative frequency of public TCR beta family members in the study cohort and in an independent approximately 360-donor cohort.

From the cysteine through the phenylalanine, the CDR3 covers 14 amino acids. The kept DNA is CDR3 alone, 42 bases in frame from the first base. Trimming accounts for 6 bases at V and 4 bases at J, while the number of junction bases matched to no gene is 7. Sequenced using an Illumina HiSeq 1500. Starting from the raw public reads, TCRdb applied fastp trimming at Q25, assembled clones with MiXCR and retained in-frame beta chains. Rows are unified per CDR3 protein, each entry keeping the most common DNA and genes. The sample data list hundreds of thousands of distinct CDR3 sequences, and about 33% of these were observed just once. The ten largest clonotypes hold 15% to 20% of the sample. What the treatment or condition label conveys for this sample: in vitro stimulation with specific CMV peptide epitopes to enrich CMV-specific T cells.

The source is a human donor in good health (CMV status not recorded). Some clones in this sample may be carry-over from other donors' samples. The chain couples TRBV12-3 or TRBV12-4 to TRBJ2-7; 9 junctional bases match TRBD1. Sequencing used cultured PBMCs, obtained from culture after CMV antigen stimulation. This receptor carries the CDR3 CASRPGQGDYEQYF. The nucleotide sequence is given as TGTGCCAGCAGACCGGGACAGGGAGATTACGAGCAGTACTTC.